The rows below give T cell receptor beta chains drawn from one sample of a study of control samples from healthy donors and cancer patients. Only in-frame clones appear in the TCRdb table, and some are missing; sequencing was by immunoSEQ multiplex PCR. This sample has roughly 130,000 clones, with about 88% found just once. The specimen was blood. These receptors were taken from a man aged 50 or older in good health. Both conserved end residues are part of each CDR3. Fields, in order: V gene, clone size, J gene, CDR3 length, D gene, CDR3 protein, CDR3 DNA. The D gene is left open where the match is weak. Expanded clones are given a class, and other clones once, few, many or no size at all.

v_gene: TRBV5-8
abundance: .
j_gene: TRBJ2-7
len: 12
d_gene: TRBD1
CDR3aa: CASSHRQGGQYF
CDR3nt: TGTGCCAGCAGCCATAGACAGGGTGGGCAGTACTTC

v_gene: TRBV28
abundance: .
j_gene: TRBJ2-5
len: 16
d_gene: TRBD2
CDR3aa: CASSLGLAGGWETQYF
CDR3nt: TGTGCCAGCAGTTTAGGACTAGCGGGGGGATGGGAGACCCAGTACTTC

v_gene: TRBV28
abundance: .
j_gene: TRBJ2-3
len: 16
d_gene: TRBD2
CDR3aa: CASSFPSGEITDTQYF
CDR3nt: TGTGCCAGCAGTTTCCCCAGCGGGGAGATCACAGATACGCAGTATTTT

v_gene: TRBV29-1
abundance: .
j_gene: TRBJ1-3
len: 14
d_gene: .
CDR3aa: CSVEKAVSGNTIYF
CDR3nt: TGCAGCGTTGAAAAGGCGGTCTCTGGAAACACCATATATTTT

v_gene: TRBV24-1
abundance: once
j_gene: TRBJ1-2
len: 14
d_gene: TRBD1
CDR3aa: CATSDPGQNYGYTF
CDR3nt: TGTGCCACCAGTGATCCGGGACAGAACTATGGCTACACCTTC

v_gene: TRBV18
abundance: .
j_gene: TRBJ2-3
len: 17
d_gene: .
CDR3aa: CASSPRQRPQSTDTQYF
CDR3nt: TGTGCCAGCTCACCACGTCAGCGGCCCCAAAGCACAGATACGCAGTATTTT

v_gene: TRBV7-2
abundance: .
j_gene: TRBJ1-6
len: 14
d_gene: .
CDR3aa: CASTAKGLSVPLHF
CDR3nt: TGTGCCAGCACCGCTAAGGGCCTGTCGGTACCCCTCCACTTT

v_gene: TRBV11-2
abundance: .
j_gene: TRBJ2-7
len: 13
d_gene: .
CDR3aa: CASSFPGSYEQYF
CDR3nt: TGTGCCAGCAGCTTTCCAGGCTCCTACGAGCAGTACTTC

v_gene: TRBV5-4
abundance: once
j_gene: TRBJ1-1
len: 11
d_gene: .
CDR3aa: CASSLETEAFF
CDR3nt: TGTGCCAGCAGCCTCGAGACTGAAGCTTTCTTT

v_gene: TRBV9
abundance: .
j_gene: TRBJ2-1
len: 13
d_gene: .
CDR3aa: CASSVAIGNEQFF
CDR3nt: TGTGCCAGCAGCGTAGCTATAGGGAATGAGCAGTTCTTC

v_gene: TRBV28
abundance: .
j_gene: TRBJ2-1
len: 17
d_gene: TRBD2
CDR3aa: CASSQGLAGALYNEQFF
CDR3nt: TGTGCCAGCAGCCAGGGGCTAGCGGGGGCCCTATACAATGAGCAGTTCTTC

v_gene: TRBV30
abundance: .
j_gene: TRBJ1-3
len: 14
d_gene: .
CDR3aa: CAWSVLQGGNTIYF
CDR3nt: TGTGCCTGGAGTGTCTTACAGGGAGGAAACACCATATATTTT